The following is a T cell receptor (beta chain) sequence with its context. Its antigen is still unknown. Researchers grouped second doses given at about 4 or about 12 weeks into one pool. Profiling relied on immunoSEQ multiplex PCR, and the TCRdb table lists in-frame clones only, not all of them. The table has 95,000 to 100,000 clones, more than 70% seen once. These data are taken from a study of T cell responses to AZD1222 COVID-19 vaccine. Study results and limitations: Most donors were white British, females outnumbered males, and clonal diversity was possibly underestimated. Every sample of the repertoires postdated the peak T cell response.

The receptor was derived from an adult who received the AZD1222 COVID-19 vaccine. Sequenced material: peripheral blood, taken 28 days after the second AZD1222 dose.

In DNA form, the CDR3 reads TGTGCCAGCAGTGCCCCGACAGGGAATACACAGCCCCAGCATTTT. Its protein is CASSAPTGNTQPQHF. This chain uses TRBV28 with TRBJ1-5; 7 bases line up with TRBD1. V was clipped by 5 bases and J by 7 bases; unmatched bases: 11. This CDR3 spans 15 amino acids. Germline assignment: CDR1 MDHEN and CDR2 SYDVKM. The variable domain in full, completed from reference TRBV28 and TRBJ1-5, reads DVKVTQSSRYLVKRTGEKVFLECVQDMDHENMFWYRQDPGLGLRLIYFSYDVKMKEKGDIPEGYSVSREKKERFSLILESASTNQTSMYLCASSAPTGNTQPQHFGDGTRLSIL.